This section outlines one T cell receptor beta chain sequence together with its context. The antigen is unknown. PCR was performed a second time for roughly 7 to 11 cycles using a sample-barcoded 5' primer and a J-beta primer mix. Each cDNA molecule carried a tag from a template-switch adaptor that contained 12 random nucleotides. Using its own MiXCR run on the 5' RACE reads, TCRdb lists one record per CDR3 protein. The sample shows approximately 1,000,000 distinct CDR3 sequences, around two fifths of them seen only once. These data belong to a study of blood T cells in healthy people across ages. General study points: Diversity estimates drawn from one million T cells were deemed underestimates.

Trimming at V came to 0 bases and at J to 8 bases, leaving 4 bases not matched to a gene. The CDR3 has 14 residues. CDR1 and CDR2 from the germline V gene are LNHNV and YYDKDF (reference sequence). The chain has TRBV15 and TRBJ1-5, with 7 positions matching TRBD1. Sequencing was performed on blood. The TCR was taken from a young man in good health. CDR3 in DNA: TGTGCCACCAGCAGAGATCAGGGGGTAAAGCCCCAGCATTTT. Its protein is CATSRDQGVKPQHF.